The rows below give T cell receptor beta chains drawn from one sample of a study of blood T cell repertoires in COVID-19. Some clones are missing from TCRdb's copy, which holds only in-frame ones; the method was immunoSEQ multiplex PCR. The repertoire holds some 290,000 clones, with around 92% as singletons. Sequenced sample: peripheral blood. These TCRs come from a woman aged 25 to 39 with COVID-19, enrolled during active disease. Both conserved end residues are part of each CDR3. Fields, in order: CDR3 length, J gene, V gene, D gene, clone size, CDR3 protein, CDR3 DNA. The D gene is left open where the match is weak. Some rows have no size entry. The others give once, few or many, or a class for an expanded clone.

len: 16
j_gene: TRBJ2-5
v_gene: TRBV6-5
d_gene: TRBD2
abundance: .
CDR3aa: CASSYSTSGGQETQYF
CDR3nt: TGTGCCAGCAGTTACTCGACTAGCGGGGGTCAAGAGACCCAGTACTTC

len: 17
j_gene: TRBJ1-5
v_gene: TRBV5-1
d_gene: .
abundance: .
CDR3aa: CASSPWGEGENNQPQHF
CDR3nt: TGCGCCAGCAGCCCCTGGGGGGAGGGCGAGAACAATCAGCCCCAGCATTTT

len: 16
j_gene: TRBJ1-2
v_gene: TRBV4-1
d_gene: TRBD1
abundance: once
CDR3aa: CASSQEASGQGYGYTF
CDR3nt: TGCGCCAGCAGCCAAGAAGCGTCGGGACAGGGGTATGGCTACACCTTC

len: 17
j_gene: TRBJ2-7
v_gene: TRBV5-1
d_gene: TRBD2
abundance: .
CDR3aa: CASSARTSGSRSYEQYF
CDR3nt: TGCGCCAGCAGCGCACGGACTAGCGGGTCCCGCTCCTACGAGCAGTACTTC

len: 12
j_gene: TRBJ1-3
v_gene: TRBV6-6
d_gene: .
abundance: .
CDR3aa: CASMASGNTIYF
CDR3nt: TGTGCCAGCATGGCTTCTGGAAACACCATATATTTT

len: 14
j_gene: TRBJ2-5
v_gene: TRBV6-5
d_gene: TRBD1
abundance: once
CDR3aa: CASRRTGGEETQYF
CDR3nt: TGTGCCAGCAGGCGGACAGGGGGCGAGGAGACCCAGTACTTC

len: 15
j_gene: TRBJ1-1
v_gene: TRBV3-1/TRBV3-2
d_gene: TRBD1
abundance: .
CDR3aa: CASSSGRGLMIEAFF
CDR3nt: TGTGCCAGCAGTTCCGGGAGGGGGCTTATGATTGAAGCTTTCTTT

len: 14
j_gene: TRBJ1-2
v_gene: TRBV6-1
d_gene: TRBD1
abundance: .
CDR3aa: CASSELRDRGGYTF
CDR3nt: TGTGCCAGCAGTGAACTCCGGGACAGGGGAGGCTACACCTTC

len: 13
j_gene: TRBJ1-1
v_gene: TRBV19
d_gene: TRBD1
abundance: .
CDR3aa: CASSGTVNTEAFF
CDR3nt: TGTGCCAGTAGTGGGACAGTGAACACTGAAGCTTTCTTT

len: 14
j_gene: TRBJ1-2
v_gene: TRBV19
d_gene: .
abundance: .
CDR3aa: CASSIVGQNYGYTF
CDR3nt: TGTGCCAGTAGTATAGTCGGACAGAACTATGGCTACACCTTC

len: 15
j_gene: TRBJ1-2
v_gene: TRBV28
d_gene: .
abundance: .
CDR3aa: CASSLSRAQNYGYTF
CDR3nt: TGTGCCAGCAGTTTATCCAGGGCTCAAAACTATGGCTACACCTTC

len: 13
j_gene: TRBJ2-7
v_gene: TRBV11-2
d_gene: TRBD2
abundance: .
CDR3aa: CASSSGTSYEQYF
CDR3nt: TGTGCCAGCAGCTCCGGGACTAGCTACGAGCAGTACTTC

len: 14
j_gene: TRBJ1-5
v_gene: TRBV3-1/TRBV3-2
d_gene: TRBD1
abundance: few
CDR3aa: CASRDRGTNQPQHF
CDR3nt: TGTGCCAGCAGAGACAGGGGTACCAATCAGCCCCAGCATTTT

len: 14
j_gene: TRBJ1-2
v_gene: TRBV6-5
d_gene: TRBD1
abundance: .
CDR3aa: CASSFRDRGLGYTF
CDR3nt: TGTGCCAGCAGTTTCCGGGACAGGGGGTTGGGCTACACCTTC

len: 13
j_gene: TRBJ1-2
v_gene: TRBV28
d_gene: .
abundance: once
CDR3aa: CASRQRRRDGYTF
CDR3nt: TGTGCCAGCAGACAGAGAAGGAGGGATGGCTACACCTTC

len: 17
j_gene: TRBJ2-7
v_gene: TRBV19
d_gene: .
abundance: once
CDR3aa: CASSTQRVAGRAYEQYF
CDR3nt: TGTGCCAGTAGTACCCAGAGGGTGGCGGGGAGAGCCTACGAGCAGTACTTC

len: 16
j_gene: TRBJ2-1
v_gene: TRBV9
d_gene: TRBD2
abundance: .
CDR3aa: CASSALTSGGAHEQFF
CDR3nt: TGTGCCAGCAGCGCCCTGACTAGCGGGGGGGCCCATGAGCAGTTCTTC

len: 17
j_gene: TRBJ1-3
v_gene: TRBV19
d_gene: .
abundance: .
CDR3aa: CASSRRTVLTSGNTIYF
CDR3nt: TGTGCCAGTAGCCGGAGGACAGTTCTAACCTCTGGAAACACCATATATTTT

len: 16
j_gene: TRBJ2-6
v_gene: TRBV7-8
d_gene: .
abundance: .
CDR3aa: CASSLEVRAGANVLTF
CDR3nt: TGTGCCAGCAGCTTAGAGGTGCGGGCTGGGGCCAACGTCCTGACTTTC

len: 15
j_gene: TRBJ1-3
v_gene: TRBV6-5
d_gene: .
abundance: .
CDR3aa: CASSNQLGTGNTIYF
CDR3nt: TGTGCCAGCAGTAACCAGCTCGGGACTGGAAACACCATATATTTT

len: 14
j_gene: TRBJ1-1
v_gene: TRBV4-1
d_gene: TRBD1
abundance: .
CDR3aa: CASSQGNRGGEAFF
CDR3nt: TGCGCCAGCAGCCAGGGAAACAGGGGCGGTGAAGCTTTCTTT

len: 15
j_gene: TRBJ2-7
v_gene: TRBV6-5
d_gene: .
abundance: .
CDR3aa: CASRRDQGKIYEQYF
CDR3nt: TGTGCCAGCAGGCGAGACCAGGGTAAAATCTACGAGCAGTACTTC

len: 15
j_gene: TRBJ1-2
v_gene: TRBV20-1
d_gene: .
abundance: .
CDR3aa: CSASENPGYGYGYTF
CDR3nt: TGCAGTGCTAGTGAGAACCCAGGGTATGGGTATGGCTACACCTTC

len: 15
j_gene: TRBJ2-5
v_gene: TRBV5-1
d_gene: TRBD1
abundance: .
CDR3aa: CASSLETGGQETQYF
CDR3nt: TGCGCCAGCAGCTTGGAGACAGGGGGACAAGAGACCCAGTACTTC

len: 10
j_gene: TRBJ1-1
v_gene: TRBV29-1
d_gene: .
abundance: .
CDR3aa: CSSTALEAFF
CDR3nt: TGCAGCTCGACTGCTCTTGAAGCTTTCTTT

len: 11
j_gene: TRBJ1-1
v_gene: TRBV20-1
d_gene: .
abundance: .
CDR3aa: CSASSSRQAFF
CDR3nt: TGCAGTGCTAGTTCCAGCAGGCAAGCTTTCTTT

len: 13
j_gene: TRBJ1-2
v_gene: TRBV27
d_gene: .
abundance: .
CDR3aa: CASRTDQGYGYTF
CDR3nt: TGTGCAAGCCGAACGGATCAGGGCTATGGCTACACCTTC

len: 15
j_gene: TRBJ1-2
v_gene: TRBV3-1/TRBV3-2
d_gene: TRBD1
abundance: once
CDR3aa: CASSQGLGQGNGYTF
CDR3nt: TGTGCCAGCAGCCAAGGCTTAGGACAGGGGAATGGCTACACCTTC

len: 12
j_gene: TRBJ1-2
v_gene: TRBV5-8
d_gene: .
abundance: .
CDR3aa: CASSPRSYGYTF
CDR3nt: TGTGCCAGCAGCCCGAGGAGCTATGGCTACACCTTC

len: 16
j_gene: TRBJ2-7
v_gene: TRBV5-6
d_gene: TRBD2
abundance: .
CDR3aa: CASSLASGGAIYEQYF
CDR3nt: TGTGCCAGCAGCTTGGCCAGCGGGGGGGCCATCTACGAGCAGTACTTC

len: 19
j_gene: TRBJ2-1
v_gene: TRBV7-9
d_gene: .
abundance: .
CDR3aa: CASVSHVQKQGSSYNEQFF
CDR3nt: TGTGCCAGCGTCTCTCACGTCCAAAAACAGGGAAGCTCCTACAATGAGCAGTTCTTC

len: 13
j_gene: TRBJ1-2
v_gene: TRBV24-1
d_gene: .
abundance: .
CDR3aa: CATSALDSDGYTF
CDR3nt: TGTGCCACCAGTGCTCTGGACAGCGATGGCTACACCTTC

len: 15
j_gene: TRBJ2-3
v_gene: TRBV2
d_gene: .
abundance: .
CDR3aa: CASSESQGYQDTQYF
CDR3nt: TGTGCCAGCAGTGAGTCCCAGGGGTATCAAGATACGCAGTATTTT

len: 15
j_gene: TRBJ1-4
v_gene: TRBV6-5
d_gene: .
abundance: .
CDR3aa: CASSYGGVLNEKLFF
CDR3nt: TGTGCCAGCAGTTACGGGGGGGTACTTAATGAAAAACTGTTTTTT

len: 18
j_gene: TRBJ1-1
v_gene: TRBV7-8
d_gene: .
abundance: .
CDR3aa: CASSDGHGGTSLNTEAFF
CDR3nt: TGTGCCAGCAGCGACGGGCACGGGGGGACTTCATTAAACACTGAAGCTTTCTTT

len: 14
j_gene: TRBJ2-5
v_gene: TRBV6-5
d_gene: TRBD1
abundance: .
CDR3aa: CASTDRNDQETQYF
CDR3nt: TGTGCCAGCACGGACAGGAACGACCAAGAGACCCAGTACTTC

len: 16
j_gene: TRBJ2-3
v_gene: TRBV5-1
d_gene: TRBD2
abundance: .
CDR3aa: CASSSLSAGGPDTQYF
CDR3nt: TGCGCCAGCAGCTCCCTCTCAGCGGGGGGGCCAGATACGCAGTATTTT

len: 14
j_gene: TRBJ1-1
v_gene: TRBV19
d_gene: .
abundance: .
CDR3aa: CASTPQGGNTEAFF
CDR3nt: TGTGCCAGTACCCCCCAGGGAGGTAACACTGAAGCTTTCTTT

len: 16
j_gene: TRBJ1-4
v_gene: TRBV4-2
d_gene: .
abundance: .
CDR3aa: CASSQITGWTNEKLFF
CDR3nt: TGTGCCAGCAGCCAAATAACAGGGTGGACTAATGAAAAACTGTTTTTT

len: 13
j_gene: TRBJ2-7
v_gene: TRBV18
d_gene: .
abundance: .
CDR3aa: CASSPYSDYEQYF
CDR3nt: TGTGCCAGCTCACCATATTCAGACTACGAGCAGTACTTC

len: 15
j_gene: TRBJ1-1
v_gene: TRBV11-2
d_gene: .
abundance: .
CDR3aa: CASSLRQVTNTEAFF
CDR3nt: TGTGCCAGCAGCTTAAGGCAGGTGACGAACACTGAAGCTTTCTTT

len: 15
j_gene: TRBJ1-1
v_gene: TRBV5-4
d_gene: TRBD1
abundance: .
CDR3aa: CASSLGTGRGTEAFF
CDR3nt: TGTGCCAGCAGCTTGGGGACAGGGAGGGGAACTGAAGCTTTCTTT

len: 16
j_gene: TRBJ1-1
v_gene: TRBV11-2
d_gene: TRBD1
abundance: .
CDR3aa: CASSRLGAGGHTEAFF
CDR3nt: TGTGCCAGCAGCCGTCTCGGGGCAGGGGGTCACACTGAAGCTTTCTTT

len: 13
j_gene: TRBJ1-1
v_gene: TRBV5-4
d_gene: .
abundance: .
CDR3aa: CASSPRGNTEAFF
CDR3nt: TGTGCCAGCAGCCCCAGGGGTAACACTGAAGCTTTCTTT

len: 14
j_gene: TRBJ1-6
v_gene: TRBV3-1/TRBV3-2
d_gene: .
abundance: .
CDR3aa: CASSQGHGNSPLHF
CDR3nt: TGTGCCAGCAGCCAAGGCCACGGTAATTCACCCCTCCACTTT

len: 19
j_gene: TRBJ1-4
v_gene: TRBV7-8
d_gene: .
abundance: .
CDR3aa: CASSLNGLGWGREDEKLFF
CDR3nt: TGTGCCAGCAGCTTAAACGGGTTAGGGTGGGGCAGGGAGGATGAAAAACTGTTTTTT